Following are 2 T cell receptor beta chains from one sample sequenced in a study of blood T cell repertoires in COVID-19. Generated by immunoSEQ multiplex PCR, the TCRdb table keeps only in-frame clones and is missing some. This table holds some 150,000 clones, more than 75% found once. The sample comprised peripheral blood. The receptors originated from a woman in her forties or fifties with active or convalescent COVID-19.

This clone was counted a single time. The chain joins TRBV28 to TRBJ2-7; 10 nucleotides line up with TRBD1. This CDR3 spans 15 amino acids. The germline V gene has CDR1 MDHEN and CDR2 SYDVKM. V lost 6 bases and J lost 2; bases outside the gene matches: 7. The CDR3 coding sequence is TGTGCCAGCAGACTAGGGGACAGGGGTACCTACGAGCAGTACTTC. Translation: CASRLGDRGTYEQYF.

The CDR3 sequence is CASSEVGTANSPLHF. The CDR3 DNA follows: TGTGCCAGCAGTGAGGTCGGGACAGCCAATTCACCCCTCCACTTT. V and J are TRBV6-4 and TRBJ1-6; 7 positions agree with TRBD1. Germline V gene sequence: CDR1 MRHNA, CDR2 SNTAGT. The junction had 6 bases not matched to a gene; V was cut back by 3 bases and J by 7 bases. The CDR3 has 15 residues.